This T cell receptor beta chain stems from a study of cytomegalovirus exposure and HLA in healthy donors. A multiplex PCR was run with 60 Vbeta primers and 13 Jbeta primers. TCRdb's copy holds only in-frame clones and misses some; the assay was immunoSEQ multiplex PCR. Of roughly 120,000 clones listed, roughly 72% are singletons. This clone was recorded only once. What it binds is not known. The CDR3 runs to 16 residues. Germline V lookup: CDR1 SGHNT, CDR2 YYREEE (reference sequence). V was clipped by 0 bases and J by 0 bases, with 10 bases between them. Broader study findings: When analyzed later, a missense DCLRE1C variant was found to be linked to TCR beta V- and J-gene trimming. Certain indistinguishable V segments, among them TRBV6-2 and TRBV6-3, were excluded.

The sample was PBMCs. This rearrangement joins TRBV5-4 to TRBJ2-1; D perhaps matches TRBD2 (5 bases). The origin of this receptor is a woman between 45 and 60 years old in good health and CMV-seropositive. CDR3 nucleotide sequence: TGTGCCAGCAGCTTGGCCAGAGGGAACTCCTACAATGAGCAGTTCTTC. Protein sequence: CASSLARGNSYNEQFF.